These 18 T cell receptor beta chains originate from one sample sequenced in a study of T cell responses to AZD1222 COVID-19 vaccine. The repertoire was sequenced with immunoSEQ multiplex PCR; TCRdb's copy has only in-frame clones and lacks some. This table has 120,000 to 150,000 clones, 89% appearing once. Sample: peripheral blood, taken on day 0 of AZD1222 vaccination. These receptors all stem from an adult in good health.

Comments on this clone: The same CDR3 is also encoded by other DNA sequences in this sample. The chain recombines TRBV19 with TRBJ1-2; perhaps TRBD1 as D (6 bases). Germline V gives CDR1 LNHDA, CDR2 SQIVND (reference sequence). This CDR3 contains 13 residues. The V and J ends lost 5 bases and 8 bases respectively, with 15 bases between them. This CDR3 is CASSRTELLGYTF. CDR3 nucleotide sequence: TGTGCCAGTAGTCGGACAGAGCTATTGGGCTACACCTTC.

This clone has only one observation. The chain uses TRBV6-4 and TRBJ1-2, with D tentatively TRBD1 (5 bases). CDR1 and CDR2 (germline): MRHNA, SNTAGT. Trimming took off 0 bases at V and 3 bases at J, with 11 bases between the two ends. The CDR3 length is 15 residues. CDR3 protein: CASSDSSRAHYGYTF. The CDR3 DNA reads TGTGCCAGCAGTGACTCAAGCAGGGCACACTATGGCTACACCTTC.

The chain employs TRBV28 and TRBJ1-2, with D unresolved. Germline CDR1 MDHEN, CDR2 SYDVKM. V lost 3 bases to trimming and J lost 0 bases, with 11 bases between them. This CDR3 has 15 amino acids. The DNA of the CDR3 is TGTGCCAGCAGTTTCAGGCAGACCTCTAACTATGGCTACACCTTC. Residues: CASSFRQTSNYGYTF.

The V and J genes are TRBV14 and TRBJ1-3, with unresolved D. The CDR3 has 14 residues. Trimming removed 1 base from V and 4 bases from J, with 8 bases in between. Germline V lookup: CDR1 SGHDN, CDR2 FVKESK. The CDR3 is CASSQVVGGNTIYF. DNA for the CDR3: TGTGCCAGCAGCCAAGTGGTGGGCGGAAACACCATATATTTT.

This clone was recorded only once. The chain is built from TRBV7-2 and TRBJ2-1; 7 nucleotides match TRBD2. The CDR3 loop spans 14 amino acids. Germline CDR1 reads SGHTA; CDR2 reads FQGNSA. The J segment lost 5 bases and the V segment lost 0 bases, leaving 1 base of the junction unmatched. CDR3: CASSLARENNEQFF. The CDR3 DNA follows: TGTGCCAGCAGCTTAGCGCGGGAGAACAATGAGCAGTTCTTC.

This clone was seen only a few times. Here the CDR3 reads CAVQAGLATNEQFF. CDR3 bases: TGTGCCGTCCAAGCTGGACTAGCGACCAATGAGCAGTTCTTC. The V and J genes are TRBV6-5 and TRBJ2-1; 9 bases align to TRBD2. The germline V gene encodes CDR1 MNHEY and CDR2 SVGAGI. CDR3 length equals 14 residues. V shed 11 bases and J 6 bases; nucleotides not matched to a gene: 11.

The V and J genes are TRBV5-6 and TRBJ2-1; 13 nucleotides align to TRBD2. Germline CDR1 is SGHDT and CDR2 is YYEEEE. There are 15 residues in the CDR3. The trim removed 4 bases at V and 6 bases at J, leaving 4 bases unmatched. CDR3 protein: CASSRTSGGFNEQFF. The CDR3 DNA follows: TGTGCCAGCAGCAGGACTAGCGGGGGTTTCAATGAGCAGTTCTTC.

V gene TRBV7-9 combines with J gene TRBJ2-1, with TRBD2 matching over 8 bases. This CDR3 has 15 amino acids. The ends lost 5 bases at V and 10 bases at J; junction bases unmatched: 13. Germline V lookup: CDR1 SEHNR, CDR2 FQNEAQ (reference sequence). The CDR3 DNA follows: TGTGCCAGCAGCCTATTCGGCGGGAGGTTTGAAGAGCAGTTCTTC. The encoded protein is CASSLFGGRFEEQFF.

The gene calls are TRBV12-3 or TRBV12-4 and TRBJ2-7; 7 bases line up with TRBD1. The V and J ends lost 6 bases and 2 bases, in that order; junction bases with no gene match: 4. The CDR3 runs to 13 residues. The CDR3 nucleotides are TGTGCCAGCAGACCTACAGGGGCCTACGAGCAGTACTTC. This codes for CASRPTGAYEQYF.

This chain links TRBV23-1 with TRBJ2-1, with D perhaps TRBD2 (6 bases). TRBV23-1 has ORF status, its function being uncertain. This CDR3 is built from 18 residues. Between the trimmed V and J ends, which lost 3 bases and 5 bases, there was a span of 23 bases. For the CDR3, the DNA is TGCGCCAGCAGTCATGGCGGGAACCACGTTCGGGCCAACAATGAGCAGTTCTTC. Amino acid sequence: CASSHGGNHVRANNEQFF.

This chain links TRBV7-2 with TRBJ2-7; TRBD2 agrees at 8 bases. Per the germline V gene, CDR1 is SGHTA and CDR2 is FQGNSA. The CDR3 extends over 15 amino acids. The junction had 10 bases not matched to a gene; V was cut back by 5 bases and J by 4 bases. The CDR3 sequence is CASSHGSGSLYEQYF. DNA of the CDR3: TGTGCCAGCAGCCACGGAAGCGGGAGTTTATACGAGCAGTACTTC.

This clone occurred once. This chain joins TRBV12-3 or TRBV12-4 and TRBJ1-5; D ambiguous. The CDR3 extends over 13 amino acids. Trimming left V 1 base short and J 4 bases short, with 5 bases between. The CDR3 loop reads CASSLDPNQPQHF. CDR3 sequence (DNA): TGTGCCAGCAGTTTAGACCCTAATCAGCCCCAGCATTTT.

The V and J genes are TRBV11-3 and TRBJ2-7; D call uncertain. CDR1 is SGHNT and CDR2 is YENEEA in the germline V gene. The CDR3 loop spans 13 amino acids. The V and J ends lost 5 bases and 6 bases respectively, with 14 bases between them. The CDR3 here is CASSAAVAREQYF. In DNA, the CDR3 is TGTGCCAGCAGCGCCGCCGTAGCACGCGAGCAGTACTTC.

V usage is TRBV4-1 and J usage is TRBJ1-1, with D possibly matching TRBD1 (6 bases). Per germline, CDR1 MGHRA and CDR2 YSYEKL. Deletions cut 5 bases from V and 0 bases from J, with 16 bases between. The CDR3 covers 16 residues. The CDR3 protein is CASSSGVGTLNTEAFF. CDR3 DNA: TGCGCCAGCAGCTCCGGGGTGGGGACACTGAACACTGAAGCTTTCTTT.

In DNA form, the CDR3 reads TGTGCCAGCAACCAGGCCAGAAACACCATATATTTT. Its translation: CASNQARNTIYF. This chain uses TRBV28 with TRBJ1-3, with D unclear. Germline loops: CDR1 MDHEN, CDR2 SYDVKM. The CDR3 consists of 12 residues. Deletions cut 7 bases from V and 5 bases from J, with 9 bases between. The entire variable domain, with the rest obtained from reference TRBV28 and TRBJ1-3, is as follows: DVKVTQSSRYLVKRTGEKVFLECVQDMDHENMFWYRQDPGLGLRLIYFSYDVKMKEKGDIPEGYSVSREKKERFSLILESASTNQTSMYLCASNQARNTIYFGEGSWLTVV.

This chain links TRBV6-1 with TRBJ2-4, with TRBD2 matching over 7 bases. Losses at the gene ends were 3 bases for V and 1 base for J; bases not matched to a gene: 0. The CDR3 has 14 residues. Germline CDR1 is MNHNS and CDR2 is SASEGT. The CDR3 DNA reads as TGTGCCAGCAGTGAGGGGGGGGCCAAAAACATTCAGTACTTC. Translation: CASSEGGAKNIQYF.

DNA for the CDR3: TGTGCCAGCAGTGACTCAGCGGGAGGGCCAGATACGCAGTATTTT. Its translation: CASSDSAGGPDTQYF. The J gene is TRBJ2-3, the V gene TRBV6-4, with TRBD2 matching over 10 bases. Losses at the gene ends were 0 bases for V and 4 bases for J; bases not matched to a gene: 1. This CDR3 spans 15 amino acids. Germline CDR1 is MRHNA and CDR2 is SNTAGT.

The CDR3 DNA follows: TGTGCCAGTAGTCGGGGTGGTGAGATGTATCAGCCCCAGCATTTT. Residues: CASSRGGEMYQPQHF. This rearrangement joins TRBV19 to TRBJ1-5; D is unclear. The CDR3 extends over 15 amino acids. V was trimmed by 5 bases and J by 5 bases, leaving 16 bases between them. Germline CDR1 LNHDA, CDR2 SQIVND (reference sequence).